This TCR beta chain derives from a study of early T cells in non-severe SARS-CoV-2 infection. This clonotype has ten or more counts. The CDR3 contains 15 residues. Germline CDR1 is LNHDA and CDR2 is SQIVND (reference sequence). Trimming pared 7 bases from V and 3 bases from J, leaving 15 bases between. TCRdb reprocessed the 5' RACE reads with MiXCR, giving one entry per CDR3 protein. The sample comprises 60,000 to 70,000 distinct CDR3 sequences, less than 5% of which are singletons, and approximately 5% rests with the top ten. The source of this sequence is an adult who was a healthcare worker with PCR-confirmed SARS-CoV-2 infection or an uninfected control (not recorded which). The rearrangement joins TRBV19 to TRBJ1-4, with D possibly being TRBD1 (5 bases). Sequencing was carried out using whole blood. The CDR3 region is CASIDMSGPNEKLFF. The CDR3 bases are TGTGCCAGTATCGATATGTCAGGGCCTAATGAAAAACTGTTTTTT.